This T cell receptor beta chain was recorded in a study of blood T cell repertoires in COVID-19. Turning to the study itself: Spain, Italy and the United States supplied samples that represented acute and convalescent COVID-19. PBMCs, B-cell-depleted T cells, or T cells were the source of the cDNA or gDNA that made up the material.

Original processing methods: Quantification of nucleated cells was approximated via reference gene primer amplification. TCRdb keeps only in-frame clones here, not all; method: immunoSEQ multiplex PCR. V and J calls and clone size are given by that table; D and trimming were obtained from the DNA. The repertoire holds about 94,000 clones, with about 80% as singletons. Per the germline V gene, CDR1 is SGHTA and CDR2 is FQGNSA. The CDR3 spans 16 residues. With regard to this clone: Compared with germline, one end of the junction differs, possibly owing to a read error.

V is TRBV7-2 and J is TRBJ1-3; a possible D gene is TRBD1 (5 bases). The sample comprised peripheral blood. This receptor was identified in a human donor in a cohort sampled during active COVID-19. The CDR3, as DNA: TGTGCCAGCACCTTATCAGGGATACTCTCTGGAAACACCATATATTTT. Translation: CASTLSGILSGNTIYF.